This T cell receptor (beta chain) is from a study of molecular identifiers for immune sequencing clone quantification. Sorting recovered naive CD8 T cells on a CD8+CD4-CCR7+CD45RA+ profile. Germline CDR1 reads MDHEN; CDR2 reads SYDVKM. V was clipped by 2 bases and J by 4 bases; unmatched bases: 9. CDR3 length: 16 residues. Study-level findings and limits: Jurkat TCR RNA from one cell was spiked into around 1 million naive cells, and it was reportedly detectable there. Among effectors, clones above 20 RNA copies held over 97% of molecules; among naive cells, under 1%.

Many counts were recorded for this clonotype. Its cognate antigen is unknown. TCRdb independently ran MiXCR on the PCR reads; one entry per CDR3 protein. Of about 40,000 distinct CDR3 sequences detected, approximately 17% appear once; the ten largest clones hold roughly 7.1%. The chain combines TRBV28 with TRBJ2-5, with 8 bases aligning to TRBD1. Material: naive CD8+ T cells from blood, with Jurkat cell RNA spiked in. Subset described: FACS-sorted CD8+CD4-CCR7+CD45RA+ naive T cells. The TCR comes from a human donor in good health. Some libraries in this study had Jurkat cell RNA spiked in. The CDR3 loop reads CASSLHADRGGETQYF. The CDR3 DNA reads as TGTGCCAGCAGTTTACACGCCGACAGGGGAGGAGAGACCCAGTACTTC.